This entry lists 32 T cell receptor beta chains sequenced from one sample in a study of spatial heterogeneity in lung cancer. Each CDR3 protein is one row after TCRdb ran MiXCR on the 5' RACE reads. Among approximately 40,000 distinct CDR3 sequences listed, approximately 6.8% were seen once. Described time point: sample taken at primary tumor resection. This specimen consisted of PBMCs, obtained at surgery. The receptors were gathered from a female donor with early-stage non-small cell lung cancer.

On this clonotype: A much larger clonotype is one base distant, so this may be a read error. The rearrangement links TRBV12-3 or TRBV12-4 to TRBJ1-1, with D hard to call. V lost 1 base to trimming and J lost 4 bases, with 10 bases between them. This CDR3 region has 14 residues. CDR3 coding DNA: TGTGCCAGCAGTTTAGATGTAGGGTTCACTGAAGCTTTCTTT. Protein: CASSLDVGFTEAFF.

This clonotype was observed a handful of times. The chain links TRBV5-6 to TRBJ2-5; 9 nucleotides line up with TRBD2. This CDR3 is 15 amino acids long. V dropped 0 bases and J dropped 4; count of bases not matched to a gene: 4. Germline V gives CDR1 SGHDT, CDR2 YYEEEE. CDR3 loop: CASSLVLAGPETQYF. The CDR3 DNA is TGTGCCAGCAGCTTGGTTCTAGCGGGGCCAGAGACCCAGTACTTC. The full variable domain, its missing parts supplied by reference TRBV5-6 and TRBJ2-5, is DAGVTQSPTHLIKTRGQQVTLRCSPKSGHDTVSWYQQALGQGPQFIFQYYEEEERQRGNFPDRFSGHQFPNYSSELNVNALLLGDSALYLCASSLVLAGPETQYFGPGTRLLVL.

This clonotype came up many times. The chain employs TRBV20-1 and TRBJ2-6; D gene uncertain. The CDR3 is 14 amino acids. Germline-derived CDR1 and CDR2 are DFQATT and SNEGSKA (reference sequence). Trimming shortened V by 6 bases and J by 0 bases, and 9 bases separated the two germline ends. CDR3 sequence: CSASPSSGANVLTF. The CDR3 DNA is TGCAGTGCCTCTCCCTCCTCTGGGGCCAACGTCCTGACTTTC.

This clonotype occurred many times. V and J are TRBV12-3 or TRBV12-4 and TRBJ2-3, with TRBD1 matching over 8 bases. This CDR3 is 14 amino acids long. V gave up 7 bases and J gave up 1 base; unmatched junction bases: 4. CDR3: CASKPGQGTDTQYF. DNA of the CDR3: TGTGCCAGCAAACCGGGACAGGGCACAGATACGCAGTATTTT.

This clonotype has ten or more counts. The V gene is TRBV12-3 or TRBV12-4, the J gene TRBJ2-7; TRBD1 matches 7 bases. This CDR3 has 13 amino acids. Trimming removed 6 bases from V and 3 bases from J; junction bases left unmatched: 5. The CDR3 is CASSRTGNYEQYF. In nucleotides, the CDR3 is TGTGCCAGCAGCCGGACAGGTAACTACGAGCAGTACTTC.

This clonotype was seen many times. The rearrangement links TRBV7-2 to TRBJ2-4; TRBD2 aligns across 11 bases. The CDR3 loop spans 19 amino acids. J lost 0 bases, V lost 1 base, and 8 bases had no gene match. Germline V gene data show CDR1 as SGHTA and CDR2 as FQGNSA. In DNA form, the CDR3 reads TGTGCCAGCAGCTTAGGTAGGGGACTAGCGGAGTTAGCCAAAAACATTCAGTACTTC. It translates to CASSLGRGLAELAKNIQYF.

The chain employs TRBV21-1 and TRBJ2-7; TRBD1 is the table's D call, not checked against the DNA. TRBV21-1 is an annotated pseudogene. CDR3 length: 16 residues. The CDR3 bases are TGTGCCAGCAGCAGAGAGACCGGGACAGGCTCCTACGAGCAGTACTTC. Translation: CASSRETGTGSYEQYF.

This clonotype was detected many times. The V gene is TRBV5-6, the J gene TRBJ1-1; 7 bases agree with TRBD1. V was pared by 3 bases and J by 8 bases, with 7 bases of the junction left unmatched. The CDR3 totals 13 residues. Germline V gives CDR1 SGHDT, CDR2 YYEEEE. The CDR3 is CASSYRGPLEAFF. The CDR3 bases are TGTGCCAGCAGCTACAGGGGACCCCTCGAAGCTTTCTTT.

The rearrangement links TRBV5-6 to TRBJ1-2, with TRBD1 identical over 7 bases. The CDR3 is 15 residues long. Germline CDR1 reads SGHDT; CDR2 reads YYEEEE. V lost 4 bases, J lost 4 bases, and 10 bases stayed unmatched. The CDR3 loop is CASSARDRPFYGYTF. The CDR3 region has the DNA TGTGCCAGCAGCGCTCGGGACAGACCCTTCTATGGCTACACCTTC. The variable domain in full, with the rest retrieved from reference TRBV5-6 and TRBJ1-2, is DAGVTQSPTHLIKTRGQQVTLRCSPKSGHDTVSWYQQALGQGPQFIFQYYEEEERQRGNFPDRFSGHQFPNYSSELNVNALLLGDSALYLCASSARDRPFYGYTFGSGTRLTVV.

This clonotype was observed many times. The V gene is TRBV9, the J gene TRBJ2-3; a weak D match, TRBD1 (5 bases). V was clipped by 1 base and J by 3 bases, with 12 bases between them. The CDR3 totals 15 residues. Germline CDR1 reads SGDLS; CDR2 reads YYNGEE. CDR3 sequence (DNA): TGTGCCAGCAGCGTATCCAGGGCTGGAACAGATACGCAGTATTTT. As protein: CASSVSRAGTDTQYF.

This chain joins TRBV19 and TRBJ2-3; D perhaps matches TRBD2 (7 bases). The CDR3 is 15 amino acids. V dropped 2 bases and J dropped 6 bases, with 15 bases sitting between them. Germline CDR1 LNHDA, CDR2 SQIVND (reference sequence). CDR3 loop: CASSIHRGAGDTQYF. The CDR3 DNA reads TGTGCCAGTAGTATACACCGGGGGGCTGGGGATACGCAGTATTTT.

Many counts were recorded for this clonotype. CDR3 nucleotides: TGTGCCAGCTCACCATTGGCCACAAATCAGCCCCAGCATTTT. Translating gives CASSPLATNQPQHF. This chain uses TRBV18 with TRBJ1-5; D not certain. The germline V and J ends were trimmed by 2 bases and 4 bases, with 9 bases remaining between them. The CDR3 spans 14 residues. Per the germline V gene, CDR1 is KGHSH and CDR2 is LQKENI.

In its sample, this clonotype was seen a few times. This chain joins TRBV27 and TRBJ2-7, with TRBD2 as a possible D gene (6 bases). V was cut by 3 bases and J by 4 bases, with 10 bases left in between. The germline gives CDR1 MNHEY, CDR2 SMNVEV (reference sequence). The CDR3 has 13 residues. The CDR3 nucleotides read TGTGCCAGCAGTTTCGGTGGGGGGTACGAGCAGTACTTC. Translating gives CASSFGGGYEQYF.

This clonotype was picked up many times. The chain links TRBV9 to TRBJ2-6; D unresolved. Germline V lookup: CDR1 SGDLS, CDR2 YYNGEE. Trimming took 2 bases from V and 0 from J, leaving 6 bases between them. The CDR3 is 15 amino acids. The CDR3 protein is CASSVGDSGANVLTF. In nucleotides, the CDR3 is TGTGCCAGCAGCGTTGGGGACTCTGGGGCCAACGTCCTGACTTTC.

This clonotype was seen many times. The rearrangement links TRBV27 to TRBJ2-7; maybe TRBD1 (5 bases). Germline V gene data show CDR1 as MNHEY and CDR2 as SMNVEV (reference sequence). CDR3 size: 13 residues. Trimming left V 4 bases short and J 5 bases short, with 12 bases between. In nucleotides, the CDR3 is TGTGCCAGCAGTTGGAGCAGGGAACACGAGCAGTACTTC. Its protein product is CASSWSREHEQYF.

This clonotype occurred many times. The chain couples TRBV2 to TRBJ2-1; TRBD1 is a possible D gene (6 bases). The CDR3 covers 15 residues. V was trimmed by 3 bases and J by 1 base, leaving 10 bases between them. CDR1 and CDR2 from the germline V gene are SNHLY and FYNNEI. Here the CDR3 DNA reads TGTGCCAGCAGTGAGTCCGGACAGTCCTACAATGAGCAGTTCTTC. The encoded protein is CASSESGQSYNEQFF. Complete variable domain (other parts from reference TRBV2 and TRBJ2-1): EPEVTQTPSHQVTQMGQEVILRCVPISNHLYFYWYRQILGQKVEFLVSFYNNEISEKSEIFDDQFSVERPDGSNFTLKIRSTKLEDSAMYFCASSESGQSYNEQFFGPGTRLTVL.

As for this clonotype: This may arise from a read error, as a much more abundant clone is one base away. The J gene is TRBJ2-1, the V gene TRBV10-3; 12 positions agree with TRBD2. Losses at the gene ends were 5 bases for V and 6 bases for J; bases not matched to a gene: 8. This CDR3 region has 16 residues. Germline V gives CDR1 ENHRY, CDR2 SYGVKD. The CDR3 loop is CAISQRLAGALNEQFF. The CDR3 DNA is TGTGCCATCAGTCAGAGACTAGCGGGGGCACTCAATGAGCAGTTCTTC.

The chain recombines TRBV2 with TRBJ1-6; D remains unclear. The CDR3 totals 14 residues. CDR1 SNHLY and CDR2 FYNNEI come from the germline V gene. V lost 6 bases, J lost 3 bases, and 9 bases lay in between. CDR3 sequence: CASRRESYNSPLHF. CDR3 coding DNA: TGTGCCAGCAGGCGGGAGAGCTATAATTCACCCCTCCACTTT.

This clonotype was seen a handful of times. J is TRBJ1-5 and V is TRBV7-9; possible D gene TRBD1, 6 bases. The CDR3 runs 14 residues. CDR1 is SEHNR and CDR2 is FQNEAQ in the germline V gene (reference sequence). Trimming stripped 5 bases from V and 1 base from J, with 9 bases between. In nucleotides, the CDR3 is TGTGCCAGCAGCCCAGGGGTGAGCAATCAGCCCCAGCATTTT. Its protein product is CASSPGVSNQPQHF.

As DNA, the CDR3 is TGTGCCAGCAGTTACGCCGGGACAGGGACATTCTCCTACGAGCAGTACTTC. This translates into CASSYAGTGTFSYEQYF. This chain connects TRBV6-5 to TRBJ2-7; 9 bases map to TRBD1. The V gene end was trimmed by 2 bases and the J gene end by 0 bases; junction bases not matched to a gene: 8. This CDR3 contains 17 residues. Germline V lookup: CDR1 MNHEY, CDR2 SVGAGI.

V is TRBV5-1 and J is TRBJ1-5; tentative D call: TRBD1 (5 bases). The length of the CDR3 is 15 residues. V lost 0 bases and J 3 bases, leaving 10 bases between the germline ends. CDR1 SGHRS and CDR2 YFSETQ come from the germline V gene. The CDR3 reads CASSLAPGNNQPQHF. CDR3 coding DNA: TGCGCCAGCAGCTTGGCCCCAGGGAACAATCAGCCCCAGCATTTT.

The sample holds many counts of this clonotype. CDR3 DNA sequence: TGTGCCAGCAGTTTATCTGGGATGTCGACATCGGCCCTCCACTTT. Translating gives CASSLSGMSTSALHF. The chain uses TRBV27 and TRBJ1-6, with D hard to call. The CDR3 has 15 amino acids. Per germline, CDR1 MNHEY and CDR2 SMNVEV (reference sequence). Trimming removed 0 bases at V and 14 bases at J, with 17 bases between.

This clonotype was recorded at least ten times. The J gene is TRBJ1-6, the V gene TRBV6-1, with D unresolved. V was pared by 1 base and J by 10 bases, with 11 bases between. This CDR3 has 14 residues. The V gene's germline CDR1 is MNHNS and CDR2 SASEGT. Written as DNA, the CDR3 is TGTGCCAGCAGTGAAGTCCAGATAGAATCACCCCTCCACTTT. Translated: CASSEVQIESPLHF.

Only a few counts were recorded for this clonotype. The V and J genes are TRBV29-1 and TRBJ1-1; the D gene is possibly TRBD1 (5 bases). Germline values: CDR1 SQVTM, CDR2 ANQGSEA. The CDR3 has 13 amino acids. Trimming left V 7 bases short and J 1 base short, with 13 bases between. CDR3 region: CSAGGGTNTEAFF. As DNA, the CDR3 is TGCAGCGCGGGCGGGGGGACGAACACTGAAGCTTTCTTT. Using reference TRBV29-1 and TRBJ1-1 for the parts outside the CDR3, the full variable domain is SAVISQKPSRDICQRGTSLTIQCQVDSQVTMMFWYRQQPGQSLTLIATANQGSEATYESGFVIDKFPISRPNLTFSTLTVSNMSPEDSSIYLCSAGGGTNTEAFFGQGTRLTVV.

This clonotype was detected only a few times. The V call is TRBV29-1, the J call TRBJ2-1, with 7 nucleotides matching TRBD1. V was pared by 7 bases and J by 2 bases, with 5 bases of the junction left unmatched. Germline CDR1 and CDR2: SQVTM and ANQGSEA. This CDR3 has 13 residues. The CDR3 nucleotides are TGCAGCGCAAACCAGGGGGCCTACAATGAGCAGTTCTTC. Amino acids: CSANQGAYNEQFF.

This clonotype was detected ten times or more. The chain joins TRBV7-2 to TRBJ2-6, with unresolved D. The CDR3 runs to 14 residues. Per the germline V gene, CDR1 is SGHTA and CDR2 is FQGNSA. Trimming pared 1 base from V and 4 bases from J, leaving 5 bases between. The CDR3 sequence is CASSLGPGANVLTF. The CDR3 region has the DNA TGTGCCAGCAGCTTAGGTCCAGGGGCCAACGTCCTGACTTTC.

This clonotype came up many times. The chain couples TRBV6-6 to TRBJ2-7; unclear D gene. CDR1 MNHNY and CDR2 SVGAGI come from the germline V gene (reference sequence). This CDR3 region has 13 residues. Trimming removed 6 bases at V and 0 bases at J, with 9 bases between. CDR3 region: CASRPPASYEQYF. DNA of the CDR3: TGTGCCAGCAGACCGCCCGCCTCCTACGAGCAGTACTTC.

This clonotype was picked up many times. CDR3 region: CASSLSLGGGRPYEQYF. The CDR3 DNA reads TGTGCCAGCAGCTTAAGTCTTGGCGGCGGGAGACCCTACGAGCAGTACTTC. V usage is TRBV7-9 and J usage is TRBJ2-7; 7 bases are shared with TRBD2. V was pared by 2 bases and J by 2 bases, with 12 bases of the junction left unmatched. Germline V gene data show CDR1 as SEHNR and CDR2 as FQNEAQ (reference sequence). This CDR3 is built from 17 residues.

The chain combines TRBV4-1 with TRBJ2-7, with 8 bases that match TRBD1. The germline CDR1 and CDR2 sequences are MGHRA and YSYEKL. V shed 4 bases and J 5 bases; nucleotides not matched to a gene: 13. The CDR3 sequence is 16 residues long. CDR3 in amino acids: CASSLTPGQGNHEQYF. The CDR3 bases are TGCGCCAGCAGCCTTACCCCCGGACAGGGAAATCACGAGCAGTACTTC.

This clonotype was counted many times. The rearrangement uses TRBV5-4 and TRBJ2-3, with D hard to call. V was trimmed by 2 bases and J by 4 bases, leaving 5 bases between them. This CDR3 contains 12 residues. Germline values: CDR1 SGHNT, CDR2 YYREEE (reference sequence). CDR3 sequence reads: CASSFGSDTQYF. The CDR3 nucleotides are TGTGCCAGCAGCTTCGGGTCAGATACGCAGTATTTT.

The CDR3 region has the DNA TGTGCCTGGAGGGGGACGGGCGGAAATCAGCCCCAGCATTTT. It yields the protein CAWRGTGGNQPQHF. The V call is TRBV30, the J call TRBJ1-5, with D maybe TRBD1 (5 bases). Germline-derived CDR1 and CDR2 are GTSNPN and SVGIG (reference sequence). The CDR3 sequence is 14 residues long. Trimming removed 3 bases at V and 4 bases at J, with 13 bases between.

This clonotype turned up a few times. DNA for the CDR3: TGCAGCGGGGTGCCGGACAGGGGGCAAGAGACCCAGTACTTC. Translating gives CSGVPDRGQETQYF. V and J are TRBV29-1 and TRBJ2-5; 10 bases fit TRBD1. CDR1 SQVTM and CDR2 ANQGSEA come from the germline V gene. This CDR3 has 14 amino acids. V gave up 7 bases and J gave up 2 bases; unmatched junction bases: 7.